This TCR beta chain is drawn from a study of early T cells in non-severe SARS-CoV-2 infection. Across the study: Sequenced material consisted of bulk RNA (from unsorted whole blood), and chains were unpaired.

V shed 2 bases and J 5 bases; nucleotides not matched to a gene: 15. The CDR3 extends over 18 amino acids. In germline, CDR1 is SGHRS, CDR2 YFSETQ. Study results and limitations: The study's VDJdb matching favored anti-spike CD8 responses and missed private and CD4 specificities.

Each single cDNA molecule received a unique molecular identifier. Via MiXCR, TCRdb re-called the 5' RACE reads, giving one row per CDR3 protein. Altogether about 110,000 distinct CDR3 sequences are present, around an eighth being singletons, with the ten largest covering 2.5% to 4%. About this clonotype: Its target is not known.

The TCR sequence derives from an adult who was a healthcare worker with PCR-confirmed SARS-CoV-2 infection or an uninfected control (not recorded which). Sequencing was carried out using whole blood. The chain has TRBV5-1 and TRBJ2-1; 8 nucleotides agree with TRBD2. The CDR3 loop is CASSLGLAGLGGNNEQFF. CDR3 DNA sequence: TGCGCCAGCAGCTTAGGGCTAGCGGGCCTAGGGGGGAACAATGAGCAGTTCTTC.